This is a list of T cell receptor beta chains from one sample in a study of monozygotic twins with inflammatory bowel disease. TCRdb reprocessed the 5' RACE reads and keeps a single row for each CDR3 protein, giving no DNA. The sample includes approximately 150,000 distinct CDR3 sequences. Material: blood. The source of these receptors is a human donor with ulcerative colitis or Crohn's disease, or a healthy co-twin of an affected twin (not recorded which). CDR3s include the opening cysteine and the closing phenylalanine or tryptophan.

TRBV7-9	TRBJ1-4	CASKGGEELFF
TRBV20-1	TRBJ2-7	CSAREPGMYEQYF
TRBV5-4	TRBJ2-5	CASSLDSVGTQYF
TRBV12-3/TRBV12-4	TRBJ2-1	CASRTSPLLARVSYNEQFF
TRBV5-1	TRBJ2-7	CASSPGGEQYF
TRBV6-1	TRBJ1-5	CASSEDRRGPQHF
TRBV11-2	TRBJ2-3	CASSLGRPRTDTQYF
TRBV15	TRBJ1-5	CATSRDTGGNNQPQHF
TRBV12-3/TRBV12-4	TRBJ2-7	CASSFMDRVFGEQYF
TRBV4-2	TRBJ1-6	CASSQDRPSPLHF
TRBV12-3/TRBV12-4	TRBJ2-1	CATVLAGLDEQFF
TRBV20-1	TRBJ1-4	CSARKPMSEKLFF
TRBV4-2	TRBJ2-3	CASSSERGGRDTQYF
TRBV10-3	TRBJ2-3	CAIDRQGSTDTQYF
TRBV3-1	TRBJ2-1	CASSLTTGTSGNEQFF
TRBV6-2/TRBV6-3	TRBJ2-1	CASAQPAFYNEQFF
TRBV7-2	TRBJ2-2	CASSLVHLAGGTGELFF
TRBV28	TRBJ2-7	CASSLQGAQYEQYF
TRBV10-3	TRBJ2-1	CAISDPPGAHNEQFF
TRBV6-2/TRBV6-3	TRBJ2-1	CASSYPGTSGRGLYNEQFF
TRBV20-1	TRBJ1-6	CSARDGGNSYNSPLHF
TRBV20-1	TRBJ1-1	CSARDWENTEAFF
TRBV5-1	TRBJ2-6	CASSLAPLSGANVLTF
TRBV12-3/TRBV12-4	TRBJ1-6	CASSLSGDGTYNSPLHF
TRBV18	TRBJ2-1	CASSPAQTNEQFF
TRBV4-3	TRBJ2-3	CASSQESLLAADTQYF
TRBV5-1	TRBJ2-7	CASSWGGGAYEQYF
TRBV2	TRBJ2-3	CASKGGRIADTQYF
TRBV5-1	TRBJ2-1	CASSLGDFYNEQFF
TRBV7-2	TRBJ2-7	CASSLATSYEQYF
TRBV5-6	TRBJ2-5	CASSFGWTDVVQETQYF
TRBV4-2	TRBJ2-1	CASSQDPLAGNEQFF
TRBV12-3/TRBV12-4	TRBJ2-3	CASSPRGAGGADTQYF
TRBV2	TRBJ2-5	CASSGQRTKETQYF
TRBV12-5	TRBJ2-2	CASGPRGPGELFF
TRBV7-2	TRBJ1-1	CASSFAGRNTEAFF
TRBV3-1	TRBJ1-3	CASSPTGQGEGNTIYF
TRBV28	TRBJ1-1	CASRTRAMNTEAFF
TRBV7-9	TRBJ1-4	CASSGTPTNEKLFF
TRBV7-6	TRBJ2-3	CASSLGSQGRDTQYF
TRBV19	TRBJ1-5	CASSTDREVRQPQHF
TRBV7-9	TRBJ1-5	CASSSNTGGWQPQHF
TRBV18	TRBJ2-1	CASSPLTGVGNRNEQFF
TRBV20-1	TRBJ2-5	CSAPRLAGGLETQYF
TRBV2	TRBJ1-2	CASSPVGLQGTNYGYTF
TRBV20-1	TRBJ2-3	CSVGSGPPGQYF
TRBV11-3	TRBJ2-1	CASSLSWSGSGDEQFF
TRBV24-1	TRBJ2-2	CATSHSPGTNTGELFF
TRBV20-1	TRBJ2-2	CSTIIYGGNAGELFF
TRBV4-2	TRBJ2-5	CASSQEGGWLAGEEETQYF
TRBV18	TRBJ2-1	CASSLGQVRREQFF
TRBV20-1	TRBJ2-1	CSARAPGESSYNEQFF
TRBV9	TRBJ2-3	CASSPTGDSDTQYF